The clone carrying this T cell receptor beta chain was detected many times. Antigen specificity is unknown. The sample comes from a study of early T cells in non-severe SARS-CoV-2 infection. About the research overall: From unsorted whole blood, bulk RNA was sequenced, and the chains remained unpaired.

Findings of the study overall: The study's VDJdb matching favored anti-spike CD8 responses and missed private and CD4 specificities.

TCRdb fed the 5' RACE reads into MiXCR, producing one record per CDR3 protein. The top ten hold around 3.3% of the sample, which has approximately 81,000 distinct CDR3 sequences, 11% to 15% seen once. CDR3 size: 13 residues. The germline V and J ends were trimmed by 7 bases and 6 bases, with 17 bases remaining between them. The germline V gene has CDR1 SQVTM and CDR2 ANQGSEA. Sequencing input: whole blood. V and J are TRBV29-1 and TRBJ2-3, with D perhaps being TRBD1 or TRBD2 (5 bases each). This receptor was identified in an adult who was a healthcare worker with PCR-confirmed SARS-CoV-2 infection or an uninfected control (not recorded which). The CDR3 coding sequence is TGCAGCGCGGGACGCATAAAGGGGGATACGCAGTATTTT. This codes for CSAGRIKGDTQYF.